This T cell receptor beta chain was documented in a study of PD-L1 blockade in urothelial cancer. Whole-study context: Median T cell yield from blood was around 140,000. Whole-study findings and limits: Durable-benefit cases showed more tumor-associated blood clone expansion at 3 weeks.

Turning to this clone: Antigen unknown.

Repertoires were generated with immunoSEQ multiplex PCR, while TCRdb's copy carries only in-frame clones and drops some. This sample has tens of thousands of clones, with about 89% found just once. Germline CDR1 reads MNHNS; CDR2 reads SASEGT. There are 15 residues in the CDR3. V shed 1 base and J shed 3 bases, with 13 bases lying between them. The chain has TRBV6-1 and TRBJ2-7, with D possibly being TRBD1 (6 bases). The origin of this receptor is a man aged 55 to 70 with urothelial cancer. Sequenced here: PBMCs, sampled around atezolizumab (anti-PD-L1) treatment. CDR3 DNA sequence: TGTGCCAGCAGTGAAGAAGGGGGACAACTCTACGAGCAGTACTTC. It encodes CASSEEGGQLYEQYF.